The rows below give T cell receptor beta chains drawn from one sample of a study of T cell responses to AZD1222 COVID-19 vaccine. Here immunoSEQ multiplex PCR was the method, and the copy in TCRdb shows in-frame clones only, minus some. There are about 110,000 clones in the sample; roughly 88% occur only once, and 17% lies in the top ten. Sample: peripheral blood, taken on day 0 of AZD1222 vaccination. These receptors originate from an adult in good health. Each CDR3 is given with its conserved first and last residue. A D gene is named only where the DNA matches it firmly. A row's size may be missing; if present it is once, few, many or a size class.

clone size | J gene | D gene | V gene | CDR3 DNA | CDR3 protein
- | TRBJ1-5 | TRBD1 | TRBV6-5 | TGTGCCACCAGGGACAGGGTCCAAAGCAATCAGCCCCAGCATTTT | CATRDRVQSNQPQHF
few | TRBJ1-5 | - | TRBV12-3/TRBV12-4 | TGTGCCAGCAGTTGGGCCCCTGAGTCCCAGCATTTT | CASSWAPESQHF
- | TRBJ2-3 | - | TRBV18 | TGTGCCAGCTCACCACTCCCCAGGACGACCGATCCCAGGGATACGCAGTATTTT | CASSPLPRTTDPRDTQYF
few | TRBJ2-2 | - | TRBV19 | TGTGCCAGTAGTATCCTCAGGACCGGGGAGCTGTTTTTT | CASSILRTGELFF
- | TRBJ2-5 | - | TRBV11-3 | TGTGCCAGCAGCTTAGGCCAGGACACGTACCAAGAGACCCAGTACTTC | CASSLGQDTYQETQYF
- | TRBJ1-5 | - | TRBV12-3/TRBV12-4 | TGTGCCAGCAAGAGCGATAGCAATCAGCCCCAGCATTTT | CASKSDSNQPQHF
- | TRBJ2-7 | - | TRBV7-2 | TGTGCCAGCAGCGAAACAGGGTCCTTCTACGAGCAGTACTTC | CASSETGSFYEQYF
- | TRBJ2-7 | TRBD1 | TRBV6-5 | TGTGCCAGCAGCCACGGGACAGACTACGAGCAGTACTTC | CASSHGTDYEQYF
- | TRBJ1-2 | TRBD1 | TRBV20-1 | TGCAGTGCTAGAGGGGACAGGCCTTTGACCTTC | CSARGDRPLTF
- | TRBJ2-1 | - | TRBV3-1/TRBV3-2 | TGTGCCAGCAGCCAAGGCGGGCGCGATGAGCAGTTCTTC | CASSQGGRDEQFF
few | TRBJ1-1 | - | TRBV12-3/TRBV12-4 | TGTGCCAGCAGTTTACGTGGGCACACTGAAGCTTTCTTT | CASSLRGHTEAFF
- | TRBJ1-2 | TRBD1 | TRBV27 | TGTGCCAGCAGTTACCGACAGGGGAAGAGGGATGGCTACACCTTC | CASSYRQGKRDGYTF
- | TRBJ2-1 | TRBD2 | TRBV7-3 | TGTGCCAGCAGCTTAAAGCGGGGGTCCTACAATGAGCAGTTCTTC | CASSLKRGSYNEQFF
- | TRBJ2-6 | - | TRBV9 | TGTGCCAGCAGCGGACCGTTGGTGGGCGTAGGATCCAACGTCCTGACTTTC | CASSGPLVGVGSNVLTF
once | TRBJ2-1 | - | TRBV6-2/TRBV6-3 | TGTGCCAGCAGTCTCGGATCGCAGGCCAGTGAGCAGTTCTTC | CASSLGSQASEQFF
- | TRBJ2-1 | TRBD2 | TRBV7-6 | TGTGCCAGCAGCTCGACTAGCGGGAGGGCGCTGGGTGAGCAGTTCTTC | CASSSTSGRALGEQFF
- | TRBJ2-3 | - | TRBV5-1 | TGCGCCAGCACCCGGGACTCGGGGGCTTATAGCACAGATACGCAGTATTTT | CASTRDSGAYSTDTQYF
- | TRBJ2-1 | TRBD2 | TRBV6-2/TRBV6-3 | TGTGCCAGCAGTTACGAGCGGGGGGTAGCGGAGCAGTTCTTC | CASSYERGVAEQFF
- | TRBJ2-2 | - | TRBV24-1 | TGTGCCACCGCAGGACAAAATACCGGGGAGCTGTTTTTT | CATAGQNTGELFF
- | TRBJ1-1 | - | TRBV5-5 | TGTGCCAGCAGCTTCGCCGGGTCCCCGGACACTGAAGCTTTCTTT | CASSFAGSPDTEAFF
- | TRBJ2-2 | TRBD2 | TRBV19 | TGTGCCACCCCTTCGGGGGGGTATAACGCCGGGGAGCTGTTTTTT | CATPSGGYNAGELFF
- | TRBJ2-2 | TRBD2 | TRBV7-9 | TGTGCCAGCAGCGTCGTGGCTAGCGGTATTTTAGCGAACACCGGGGAGCTGTTTTTT | CASSVVASGILANTGELFF
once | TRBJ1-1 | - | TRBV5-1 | TGCGCCAGCAGACACAGGGACGGTGGTGAGAACACTGAAGCTTTCTTT | CASRHRDGGENTEAFF
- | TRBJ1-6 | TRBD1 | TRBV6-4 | TGTGCCAGCAGTGATCCGAGGGACAGGGGGCCCTCACCCCTCCACTTT | CASSDPRDRGPSPLHF
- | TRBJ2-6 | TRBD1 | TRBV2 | TGTGCCAGCAGATTGACAGGGGGCTCCTCTGGGGCCAACGTCCTGACTTTC | CASRLTGGSSGANVLTF
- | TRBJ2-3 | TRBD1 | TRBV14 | TGTGCCAGCAGCCAAAGGACAGGGCCCACAGATACGCAGTATTTT | CASSQRTGPTDTQYF
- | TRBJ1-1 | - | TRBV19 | TGTGCCAGTAGTATTACAGGGTCGAACACTGAAGCTTTCTTT | CASSITGSNTEAFF
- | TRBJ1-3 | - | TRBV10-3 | TGTGCCATCAGTGACGACAGGATCTCTGGAAACACCATATATTTT | CAISDDRISGNTIYF
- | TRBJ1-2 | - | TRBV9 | TGTGCCAGCAGCCAAAGCTGGGAGGGATATGGCTACACCTTC | CASSQSWEGYGYTF
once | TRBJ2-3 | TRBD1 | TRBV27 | TGTGCCAGCAGGGTACAGGGGAGCACAGATACGCAGTATTTT | CASRVQGSTDTQYF
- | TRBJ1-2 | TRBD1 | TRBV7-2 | TGTGCCAGCAGCCAGACCGGGGGGAGGGGGCTGGATAGCGGCTACACCTTC | CASSQTGGRGLDSGYTF
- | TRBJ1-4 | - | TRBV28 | TGTGCCAGCAGGGAACAGGGAATGAATGAAAAACTGTTTTTT | CASREQGMNEKLFF